This T cell receptor beta chain was recorded in a study of OX40 agonist ivuxolimab in advanced cancers. Background on the study: Every 2 weeks, patients received ivuxolimab intravenously, dosed at 0.01 to 10 mg/kg. The dose-escalation cohort was approximately 81% male, with a mean age of around 60 years, ranging about 23 to 90.

TCRdb's copy holds only in-frame clones and misses some; the assay was immunoSEQ multiplex PCR. The table includes about 86,000 clones, around 90% detected once. The CDR3 has 14 residues. Per germline, CDR1 GTSNPN and CDR2 SVGIG (reference sequence). V lost 2 bases and J lost 4, with 14 bases in between. The chain is built from TRBV30 and TRBJ1-1, with D maybe TRBD1 (5 bases). The source of this sequence is an adult with an advanced solid tumor such as melanoma, head and neck, liver or kidney cancer. The sample consisted of CD4+ or CD8+ T cells sorted from blood, taken in a trial of the OX40 agonist ivuxolimab. CDR3 in DNA: TGTGCCTGGAGTCGACGGGGCTGGGGCACTGAAGCTTTCTTT. Its translation is CAWSRRGWGTEAFF.